In its sample, the clone carrying this T cell receptor beta chain was seen once. No antigen is known for it. The junction departs from germline at one end; a sequencing error may be responsible. There are 15 residues in the CDR3. Per germline, CDR1 SGHKS and CDR2 YYEKEE (reference sequence). This entry belongs to a study of neurological immune-mediated disorders. Overall study results and limits: The greatest TCR clonal expansion appeared in HTLV-1-associated myelopathy and the smallest, falling below healthy controls, in multiple sclerosis.

TCRdb called the 5' RACE reads again in MiXCR, with one record for every CDR3 protein. Among 20,000 to 25,000 distinct CDR3 sequences listed, roughly 10% were seen once. What was sequenced was PBMCs. The V and J genes are TRBV5-5 and TRBJ2-2, with TRBD2 as a possible D gene (5 bases). This receptor was taken from an older woman with HTLV-1-associated myelopathy (HAM/TSP). Here the CDR3 DNA reads TGTGCCAGCAGCCTCTGGCCAACGAACACCGGGGAGCTATTTTTT. Translation: CASSLWPTNTGELFF.